One T cell receptor (beta chain) is described in this entry. This entry comes from a study of memory CD4+ T cells and cytomegalovirus serostatus. This CDR3 spans 15 amino acids. The V and J ends lost 5 bases and 1 base, in that order; junction bases with no gene match: 2. Germline loops: CDR1 LNHDA, CDR2 SQIVND (reference sequence). Generated by immunoSEQ multiplex PCR, the TCRdb table keeps only in-frame clones and is missing some. Seen here are 35,000 to 50,000 clones, about three quarters observed once, and the top ten hold around 0.6%. Single viable CD3+CD4+CD8-CD45RO+ cells were sorted as the memory CD4+ T cells.

The sample comprised memory CD4+ T cells from blood. This clonotype originated in an adult in good health and CMV-seronegative. The chain employs TRBV19 and TRBJ2-1, with 10 nucleotides matching TRBD2. The CDR3 region is CASSLAGVSYNEQFF. CDR3 sequence (DNA): TGTGCCAGTAGTCTAGCGGGGGTTTCCTACAATGAGCAGTTCTTC.